This entry lists 13 T cell receptor beta chains sequenced from one sample in a study of blood T cell repertoires in COVID-19. Repertoires were generated with immunoSEQ multiplex PCR, while TCRdb's copy carries only in-frame clones and drops some. Among about 220,000 clones listed, about four fifths were seen once. Source material: peripheral blood. Receptors originate from a woman in her forties with active or convalescent COVID-19.

The chain has TRBV6-5 and TRBJ2-1; a possible D gene is TRBD2 (6 bases). V lost 10 bases, J lost 8 bases, and 24 bases lay in between. Per germline, CDR1 MNHEY and CDR2 SVGAGI. The CDR3 spans 15 residues. In DNA, the CDR3 is TGTGCCACCCGGTTTGTCGGGGGAGGTATGGATGAGCAGTTCTTC. Translating gives CATRFVGGGMDEQFF.

This clone was seen just once. V and J are TRBV7-9 and TRBJ1-1; no firm D call. Germline loops: CDR1 SEHNR, CDR2 FQNEAQ (reference sequence). The CDR3 runs 15 residues. V gave up 0 bases and J gave up 4 bases, with 12 bases separating them. The CDR3 region is CASSLAVGVSTEAFF. CDR3 DNA: TGTGCCAGCAGCTTAGCGGTGGGAGTGAGCACTGAAGCTTTCTTT.

The V call is TRBV7-2, the J call TRBJ2-7; 11 bases align to TRBD2. CDR3 length: 19 amino acids. The V and J ends lost 5 bases and 0 bases, in that order; junction bases with no gene match: 15. Germline CDR1 reads SGHTA; CDR2 reads FQGNSA. The DNA for the CDR3 is TGTGCCAGCAGCCATTACCGGTTTTTAGCGGGGGGGAGCTCCTACGAGCAGTACTTC. Its protein is CASSHYRFLAGGSSYEQYF.

About this clone: The junction departs from germline at one end; a sequencing error may be responsible. V and J are TRBV7-7 and TRBJ1-1; 9 bases fit TRBD1. CDR1 is SSHAT and CDR2 is FNYEAQ in the germline V gene (reference sequence). CDR3 length: 15 residues. The CDR3: CASSLVQGAITEAFF. In DNA, the CDR3 is TGTGCTAGCAGCTTGGTACAGGGGGCGATCACTGAAGCTTTCTTT.

The DNA for the CDR3 is TGCGCCAGCAGCCACGGACAGCGCGAGCAGTACTTC. Amino acid sequence: CASSHGQREQYF. The genes are TRBV10-2 and TRBJ2-7; D may be TRBD1 (6 bases). The CDR3 sequence is 12 residues long. V lost 6 bases and J lost 6, with 12 bases in between. Germline lookup yields CDR1 WSHSY and CDR2 SAAADI.

The chain employs TRBV18 and TRBJ2-1; 9 bases agree with TRBD2. In germline, CDR1 is KGHSH, CDR2 LQKENI. This CDR3 has 13 amino acids. After removal of 0 bases from V and 12 bases from J, the junction contained 3 bases not matched to a gene. The CDR3 nucleotides read TGTGCCAGCTCACCACCCTGGACTAGCGTGCAGTTCTTC. Translating it yields CASSPPWTSVQFF.

V and J are TRBV15 and TRBJ1-4; D is unclear. The CDR3 has 15 amino acids. CDR1 and CDR2 (germline): LNHNV, YYDKDF (reference sequence). The germline V and J ends were trimmed by 1 base and 5 bases, with 11 bases remaining between them. CDR3 DNA sequence: TGTGCCACCAGCAGAGCCCCAGGCTCCAATGAAAAACTGTTTTTT. Its translation: CATSRAPGSNEKLFF.

J is TRBJ2-7 and V is TRBV4-3; 8 nucleotides match TRBD1. The V and J ends lost 0 bases and 1 base, in that order; junction bases with no gene match: 14. The CDR3 spans 19 residues. Germline V lookup: CDR1 LGHNA, CDR2 YSLEER. The CDR3 region is CASSQDGTGGQGVSYEQYF. In DNA form, the CDR3 reads TGCGCCAGCAGCCAAGACGGGACAGGAGGGCAAGGGGTATCCTACGAGCAGTACTTC.

This rearrangement joins TRBV7-2 to TRBJ2-7; D is possibly TRBD1 (6 bases). Trimming took off 3 bases at V and 7 bases at J, with 13 bases between the two ends. The CDR3 totals 13 residues. Germline-derived CDR1 and CDR2 are SGHTA and FQGNSA. CDR3 bases: TGTGCCAGCAGCTTTCAACAGGGAAGGGAGCAGTACTTC. This codes for CASSFQQGREQYF. The entire variable domain, with the rest obtained from reference TRBV7-2 and TRBJ2-7, is as follows: GAGVSQSPSNKVTEKGKDVELRCDPISGHTALYWYRQSLGQGLEFLIYFQGNSAPDKSGLPSDRFSAERTGGSVSTLTIQRTQQEDSAVYLCASSFQQGREQYFGPGTRLTVT.

The genes are TRBV5-1 and TRBJ1-4; D is unclear. With 0 bases removed from V and 6 bases from J, the gap between germline ends came to 12 bases. This CDR3 is built from 15 residues. Germline values: CDR1 SGHRS, CDR2 YFSETQ. The CDR3 protein is CASSLGNSGHEKLFF. CDR3 bases: TGCGCCAGCAGCTTGGGGAATAGCGGGCATGAAAAACTGTTTTTT.

The chain uses TRBV28 and TRBJ2-2, with a possible D match to TRBD2 (6 bases). CDR3 length: 17 amino acids. Germline CDR1 MDHEN, CDR2 SYDVKM. V lost 6 bases, J lost 2 bases, and 19 bases lay in between. The CDR3 is CASSPSQAGHNTGELFF. The DNA of the CDR3 is TGTGCCAGCAGCCCGAGTCAGGCGGGGCATAACACCGGGGAGCTGTTTTTT.

V is TRBV11-3 and J is TRBJ2-1; 10 bases are shared with TRBD2. CDR3 length: 18 residues. Per the germline V gene, CDR1 is SGHNT and CDR2 is YENEEA. V was pared by 5 bases and J by 0 bases, with 10 bases of the junction left unmatched. This CDR3 reads CASSSLAGDVGSYNEQFF. Written as DNA, the CDR3 is TGTGCCAGCAGCAGCCTAGCGGGGGATGTGGGCTCCTACAATGAGCAGTTCTTC. Full variable domain (remainder filled in from reference TRBV11-3 and TRBJ2-1): EAGVVQSPRYKIIEKKQPVAFWCNPISGHNTLYWYLQNLGQGPELLIRYENEEAVDDSQLPKDRFSAERLKGVDSTLKIQPAELGDSAVYLCASSSLAGDVGSYNEQFFGPGTRLTVL.

J is TRBJ1-4 and V is TRBV21-1. TRBV21-1 is a pseudogene locus. The CDR3 loop spans 15 amino acids. CDR3 amino acids: CARSDHRATNEKLFF. CDR3 nucleotides: TGTGCCAGGTCCGATCACCGGGCAACTAATGAAAAACTGTTTTTT.